This TCR beta chain appears in the sequencing data of a study of T cell responses to AZD1222 COVID-19 vaccine. General observations from the study: Within unmutated variant regions lay the reported targets of nearly half of spike-specific TCRs. A mostly white British donor set with more females was recruited, and clonal diversity was possibly underestimated.

The CDR3 is made up of 14 amino acids. Per germline, CDR1 MNHEY and CDR2 SMNVEV (reference sequence). After removal of 7 bases from V and 6 bases from J, the junction contained 8 bases not matched to a gene. Measured with immunoSEQ multiplex PCR; TCRdb has only the in-frame clones, and not every one. The sample has 90,000 to 120,000 clones, around 90% seen once. For this clone: Its antigen is still unknown.

The chain employs TRBV27 and TRBJ2-1; 8 positions match TRBD2. The material sequenced was peripheral blood, taken on day 0 of AZD1222 vaccination. The receptor was derived from an adult in good health. CDR3 bases: TGTGCCAGCAAGGGCGGGGGGCCAGGCAATGAGCAGTTCTTC. It codes for CASKGGGPGNEQFF.